The source of this TCR beta chain is a study of blood T cells in healthy people across ages. A sample-barcoded 5' primer and a J-beta primer mix were used in a second PCR of roughly 6 to 11 cycles. MiXCR, run by TCRdb on the 5' RACE reads, gives a single entry per CDR3 protein. The repertoire holds 850,000 to 1,000,000 distinct CDR3 sequences, with roughly half as singletons. As regards this clonotype: Its antigen is undetermined.

Per the germline V gene, CDR1 is MGHRA and CDR2 is YSYEKL. The CDR3 totals 15 residues. Trimming shortened V by 4 bases and J by 5 bases, and 17 bases separated the two germline ends. Study-level points and caveats: Older age coincided with a roughly linear decline in TCR beta diversity per million T cells. Compared with aged donors, long-lived donors showed fewer expanded clones, suggesting selection.

The specimen was blood. This chain joins TRBV4-1 and TRBJ2-5, with D possibly matching TRBD2 (5 bases). This sequence originates from a woman aged 55-70 years in good health. CDR3 sequence (DNA): TGCGCCAGCAGCCTCCTCCGGACTGGATTGGAGACCCAGTACTTC. It encodes CASSLLRTGLETQYF.